The 3 T cell receptor beta chains presented below share a single source sample, sequenced in a study of beta chain features in type 1 diabetes. TCRB transcripts that were expressed got sequenced, as all of the isolated RNA had been reverse transcribed. Repertoires were generated with immunoSEQ multiplex PCR, while TCRdb's copy carries only in-frame clones and drops some. Found here are about 360,000 clones, about 12% of them singletons; the top ten hold more than 0.015%. Specimen: naive CD4+ T cells from blood. These receptors were obtained from a man between 18 and 29 years old in good health.

A few counts support this clone. The J gene is TRBJ1-2, the V gene TRBV27; D is unresolved. This CDR3 contains 10 residues. The germline CDR1 and CDR2 sequences are MNHEY and SMNVEV (reference sequence). Trimming cost V 6 bases and J 8 bases, with 7 bases left between them. The CDR3 DNA reads TGTGCCAGCAGCCGAGCGGGCTACACCTTC. Encoded protein: CASSRAGYTF.

About this clone: Different DNA sequences within this sample yield the same CDR3. The rearrangement joins TRBV28 to TRBJ1-2; D unresolved. There are 12 residues in the CDR3. Germline V gene data show CDR1 as MDHEN and CDR2 as SYDVKM. V was trimmed by 6 bases and J by 2 bases, leaving 7 bases between them. CDR3 nucleotide sequence: TGTGCCAGCAGCCGAGGGAACTATGGCTACACCTTC. As protein: CASSRGNYGYTF.

This clone has only a few counts. The J gene is TRBJ2-3, the V gene TRBV29-1, with 7 bases aligning to TRBD2. Trimming removed 5 bases from V and 1 base from J; junction bases left unmatched: 12. CDR3 size: 16 residues. Germline V gives CDR1 SQVTM, CDR2 ANQGSEA. The CDR3 DNA follows: TGCAGCGTTCTGACTAGCAAATTTCAAGGCACAGATACGCAGTATTTT. This codes for CSVLTSKFQGTDTQYF.